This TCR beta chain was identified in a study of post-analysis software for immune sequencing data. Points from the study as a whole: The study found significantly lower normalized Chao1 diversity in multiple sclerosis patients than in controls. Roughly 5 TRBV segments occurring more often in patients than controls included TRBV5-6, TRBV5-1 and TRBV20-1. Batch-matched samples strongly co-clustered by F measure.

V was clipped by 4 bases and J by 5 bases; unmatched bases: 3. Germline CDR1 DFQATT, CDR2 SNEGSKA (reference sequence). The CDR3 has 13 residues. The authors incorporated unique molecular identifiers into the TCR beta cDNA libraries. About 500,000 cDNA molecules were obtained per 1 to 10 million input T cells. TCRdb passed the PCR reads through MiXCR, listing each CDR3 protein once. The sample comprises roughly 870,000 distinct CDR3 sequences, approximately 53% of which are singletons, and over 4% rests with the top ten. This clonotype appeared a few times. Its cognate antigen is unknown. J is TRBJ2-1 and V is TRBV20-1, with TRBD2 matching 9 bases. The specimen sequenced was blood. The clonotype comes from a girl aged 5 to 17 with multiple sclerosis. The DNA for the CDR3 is TGCAGTGCTACTAGCGGGAATCACAATGAGCAGTTCTTC. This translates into CSATSGNHNEQFF.